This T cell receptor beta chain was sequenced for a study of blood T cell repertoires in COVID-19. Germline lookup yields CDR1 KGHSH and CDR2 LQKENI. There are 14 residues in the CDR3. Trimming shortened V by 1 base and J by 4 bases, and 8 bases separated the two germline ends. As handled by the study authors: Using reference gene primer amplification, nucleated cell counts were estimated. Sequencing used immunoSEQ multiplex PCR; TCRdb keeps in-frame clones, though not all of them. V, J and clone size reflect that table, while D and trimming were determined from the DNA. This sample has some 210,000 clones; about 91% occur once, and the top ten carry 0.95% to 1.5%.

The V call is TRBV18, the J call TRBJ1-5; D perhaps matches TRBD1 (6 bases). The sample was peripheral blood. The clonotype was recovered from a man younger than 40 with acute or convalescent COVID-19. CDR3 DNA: TGTGCCAGCTCACCACAAACAGGGAATCAGCCCCAGCATTTT. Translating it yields CASSPQTGNQPQHF.